Following are 13 T cell receptor beta chains from one sample sequenced in a study of T cell responses to AZD1222 COVID-19 vaccine. Measured with immunoSEQ multiplex PCR; TCRdb has only the in-frame clones, and not every one. The sample shows approximately 120,000 clones, about 85% of them seen only once. The source was peripheral blood, collected on day 0 of AZD1222 vaccination. The receptors were sampled from an adult in good health.

CDR3 DNA sequence: TGTGCCAGCAAAATAGACCACAGCTCCTACGAGCAGTACTTC. Residues: CASKIDHSSYEQYF. The rearrangement uses TRBV7-6 and TRBJ2-7; D gene uncertain. CDR3 length: 14 amino acids. The V gene's germline CDR1 is SGHVS and CDR2 FNYEAQ. V was shortened by 7 bases and J by 0 bases, with 13 bases between the two germline ends.

This clone has just a few counts. The chain joins TRBV19 to TRBJ1-1; unclear D gene. Trimming took off 1 base at V and 4 bases at J, with 10 bases between the two ends. CDR1 and CDR2 from the germline V gene are LNHDA and SQIVND (reference sequence). The CDR3 covers 14 residues. CDR3 in amino acids: CASSIGTFTTEAFF. CDR3 DNA sequence: TGTGCCAGTAGTATAGGCACATTCACCACTGAAGCTTTCTTT.

V usage is TRBV7-3 and J usage is TRBJ1-6; D is ambiguous. The V end was cut by 1 base, the J end by 7 bases, with 5 bases between. Germline loops: CDR1 SGHTA, CDR2 FQGTGA. CDR3 length: 13 amino acids. The CDR3 bases are TGTGCCAGCAGCTTAAATCGAAATTCACCCCTCCACTTT. Its translation is CASSLNRNSPLHF.

V usage is TRBV6-2 or TRBV6-3 and J usage is TRBJ2-1, with TRBD2 matching over 8 bases. CDR3 length: 15 residues. The ends lost 2 bases at V and 2 bases at J; junction bases unmatched: 2. Germline lookup yields CDR1 MNHEY and CDR2 SVGEGT. The CDR3 nucleotides read TGTGCCAGCAGTTACACGGGACTAGCCTACAATGAGCAGTTCTTC. Protein: CASSYTGLAYNEQFF.

This CDR3 is CASSTGWGNQPQHF. DNA for the CDR3: TGTGCCAGTTCGACAGGGTGGGGCAATCAGCCCCAGCATTTT. This rearrangement joins TRBV7-2 to TRBJ1-5, with 7 nucleotides matching TRBD1. Trimming at V came to 9 bases and at J to 2 bases, leaving 7 bases not matched to a gene. Germline CDR1 is SGHTA and CDR2 is FQGNSA. The CDR3 is made up of 14 amino acids.

The chain links TRBV5-6 to TRBJ1-3, with 11 bases fitting TRBD1. This CDR3 is built from 17 residues. V dropped 2 bases and J dropped 2; count of bases not matched to a gene: 6. Germline V gene lookup returns CDR1 SGHDT and CDR2 YYEEEE. Written as DNA, the CDR3 is TGTGCCAGCAGCTTAATGGACAGGGGGCGAACTGGAAACACCATATATTTT. This encodes CASSLMDRGRTGNTIYF.

In DNA, the CDR3 is TGTGCCATCAGTTCAGCGGGAGAGAACACCGGGGAGCTGTTTTTT. It translates to CAISSAGENTGELFF. The rearrangement links TRBV10-3 to TRBJ2-2, with 8 bases fitting TRBD2. Germline trimming cut 5 bases from V and 1 base from J; bases unmatched to any gene: 3. The CDR3 totals 15 residues. CDR1 and CDR2 from the germline V gene are ENHRY and SYGVKD.

The V and J genes are TRBV20-1 and TRBJ2-2; D ambiguous. CDR1 DFQATT and CDR2 SNEGSKA come from the germline V gene (reference sequence). The V end was cut by 3 bases, the J end by 0 bases, with 5 bases between. CDR3 size: 13 residues. CDR3 in DNA: TGCAGTGCTAGTAACTCGAACACCGGGGAGCTGTTTTTT. As protein: CSASNSNTGELFF.

In nucleotides, the CDR3 is TGTGCCAGCAGCCCCCCAGGACGGGCAACTAATGAAAAACTGTTTTTT. It codes for CASSPPGRATNEKLFF. This sequence joins TRBV14 and TRBJ1-4; D gene unclear. This CDR3 contains 16 residues. The germline gives CDR1 SGHDN, CDR2 FVKESK. The V end was cut by 4 bases, the J end by 0 bases, with 12 bases between. The entire variable domain, with the rest obtained from reference TRBV14 and TRBJ1-4, is as follows: EAGVTQFPSHSVIEKGQTVTLRCDPISGHDNLYWYRRVMGKEIKFLLHFVKESKQDESGMPNNRFLAERTGGTYSTLKVQPAELEDSGVYFCASSPPGRATNEKLFFGSGTQLSVL.

This clone was observed a handful of times. The chain employs TRBV29-1 and TRBJ2-7; 7 bases match TRBD2. Germline V CDR1 and CDR2: SQVTM, ANQGSEA. The CDR3 contains 13 residues. V lost 7 bases to trimming and J lost 7 bases; unmatched junction nucleotides: 13. The CDR3 nucleotides read TGCAGCGGCAATAGCGGGCCTCAGGAGGAGCAGTACTTC. Translation: CSGNSGPQEEQYF.

V usage is TRBV29-1 and J usage is TRBJ2-3, with TRBD2 matching 7 bases. Unmatched junction bases numbered 4, after V lost 4 bases and J lost 0 bases. CDR3 length: 14 residues. The V gene's germline CDR1 is SQVTM and CDR2 ANQGSEA. This chain's CDR3 is CSVAGGGSTDTQYF. In DNA form, the CDR3 reads TGCAGCGTTGCGGGGGGAGGTAGCACAGATACGCAGTATTTT.

The chain recombines TRBV10-3 with TRBJ2-7; TRBD2 aligns across 11 bases. The CDR3 covers 14 residues. V shed 6 bases, J shed 3 bases, and the junction held 4 bases outside the gene matches. In germline, CDR1 is ENHRY, CDR2 SYGVKD. CDR3 nucleotides: TGTGCCATCAGACCCCTAGCGGGAGGCTACGAGCAGTACTTC. It is translated as CAIRPLAGGYEQYF.

CDR3 in amino acids: CASSLPPSGSYNSPLHF. The CDR3, as DNA: TGTGCCAGCAGTTTACCCCCTAGCGGATCCTATAATTCACCCCTCCACTTT. This chain joins TRBV28 and TRBJ1-6, with D uncertain. Deletions cut 2 bases from V and 1 base from J, with 12 bases between. CDR3 length: 17 amino acids. Germline V gene lookup returns CDR1 MDHEN and CDR2 SYDVKM.